Below are 9 T cell receptor beta chains sequenced from a single sample in a study of T cells in Graves' hyperthyroidism and ophthalmopathy. RNA transcripts were the template for amplifying TCR beta CDR3 regions. The HTBI primer set drove a first-round RT-PCR of the TCR CDR3. From the multiplex PCR reads, TCRdb called clonotypes with MiXCR, one entry per CDR3 protein. The sample records roughly 700,000 distinct CDR3 sequences, roughly a sixth being singletons. The sample taken for sequencing was blood. The receptor set was obtained from a man aged 50-59 years with Graves' hyperthyroidism.

This clonotype occurred many times. The chain joins TRBV6-2 or TRBV6-3 to TRBJ1-1; no clear D. From germline, CDR1 is MNHEY and CDR2 SVGEGT. Trimming removed 2 bases from V and 4 bases from J, with 2 bases in between. The CDR3 length is 11 residues. CDR3 sequence: CASSYVTEAFF. Written as DNA, the CDR3 is TGTGCCAGCAGTTACGTCACTGAAGCTTTCTTT.

The table lists this clonotype with many counts. The chain couples TRBV27 to TRBJ2-5; tentatively, D is TRBD1 (5 bases). Trimming took off 0 bases at V and 7 bases at J, with 15 bases between the two ends. The germline CDR1 and CDR2 sequences are MNHEY and SMNVEV (reference sequence). This CDR3 has 15 residues. This chain's CDR3 is CASSLSGVGVGTQYF. In DNA, the CDR3 is TGTGCCAGCAGTTTATCAGGGGTGGGCGTTGGGACCCAGTACTTC.

At least ten counts were recorded for this clonotype. V usage is TRBV6-1 and J usage is TRBJ2-7; TRBD1 might be the D (6 bases). This CDR3 is 13 amino acids long. Germline-derived CDR1 and CDR2 are MNHNS and SASEGT. Trimming left V 5 bases short and J 6 bases short, with 14 bases between. Written as DNA, the CDR3 is TGTGCCAGCAGTTTCACACAGGGATTCGAGCAGTACTTC. This sequence encodes CASSFTQGFEQYF.

This clonotype has only a few counts. The chain carries TRBV18 and TRBJ2-2; 12 nucleotides line up with TRBD2. Germline loops: CDR1 KGHSH, CDR2 LQKENI. This CDR3 region has 16 residues. The J segment lost 8 bases and the V segment lost 4 bases, leaving 8 bases of the junction unmatched. The CDR3 reads CASSRTSGDGTGELFF. The CDR3 bases are TGTGCCAGCTCACGGACTAGCGGGGACGGGACGGGGGAGCTGTTTTTT.

This clonotype was found many times. The rearrangement links TRBV10-3 to TRBJ1-6, with D unclear. Trimming removed 0 bases at V and 13 bases at J, with 7 bases between. Germline CDR1 reads ENHRY; CDR2 reads SYGVKD. There are 12 residues in the CDR3. In nucleotides, the CDR3 is TGTGCCATCAGTGAGTCAAGATCTCCCCTCCACTTT. Protein sequence: CAISESRSPLHF.

This clonotype was observed a handful of times. The rearrangement uses TRBV20-1 and TRBJ2-7; the match to TRBD2 covers 10 bases. Germline loops: CDR1 DFQATT, CDR2 SNEGSKA (reference sequence). The CDR3 runs 13 residues. J gave up 6 bases and V 2 bases, and 4 bases lay outside the gene matches. CDR3 region: CSARLAGDSEQYF. The CDR3 region has the DNA TGCAGTGCTAGACTAGCGGGAGACAGCGAGCAGTACTTC.

This clonotype was seen a few times. This chain links TRBV5-1 with TRBJ2-1; 10 positions agree with TRBD2. Per the germline V gene, CDR1 is SGHRS and CDR2 is YFSETQ. Trimming took 7 bases from V and 3 from J; bases not matched to a gene: 4. This CDR3 is built from 14 residues. CDR3 coding DNA: TGCGCCAGCGGGACTAGCGTCTACTACAATGAGCAGTTCTTC. This translates into CASGTSVYYNEQFF.

This clonotype was seen ten or more times. V and J are TRBV10-2 and TRBJ1-1; D not certain. V was clipped by 3 bases and J by 0 bases, with 14 bases between them. The CDR3 extends over 16 amino acids. Looked up from germline, CDR1 is WSHSY and CDR2 is SAAADI. The CDR3 here is CASSDSGRVVNTEAFF. As DNA, the CDR3 is TGCGCCAGCAGTGATTCGGGCCGGGTCGTGAACACTGAAGCTTTCTTT.

This clonotype came up a few times. The chain uses TRBV28 and TRBJ2-7, with D hard to call. This CDR3 region has 14 residues. CDR1 and CDR2 from the germline V gene are MDHEN and SYDVKM. V lost 6 bases to trimming and J lost 3 bases, with 15 bases between them. CDR3 amino acids: CASRPMGGNYEQYF. As DNA, the CDR3 is TGTGCCAGCAGGCCTATGGGCGGAAACTACGAGCAGTACTTC.